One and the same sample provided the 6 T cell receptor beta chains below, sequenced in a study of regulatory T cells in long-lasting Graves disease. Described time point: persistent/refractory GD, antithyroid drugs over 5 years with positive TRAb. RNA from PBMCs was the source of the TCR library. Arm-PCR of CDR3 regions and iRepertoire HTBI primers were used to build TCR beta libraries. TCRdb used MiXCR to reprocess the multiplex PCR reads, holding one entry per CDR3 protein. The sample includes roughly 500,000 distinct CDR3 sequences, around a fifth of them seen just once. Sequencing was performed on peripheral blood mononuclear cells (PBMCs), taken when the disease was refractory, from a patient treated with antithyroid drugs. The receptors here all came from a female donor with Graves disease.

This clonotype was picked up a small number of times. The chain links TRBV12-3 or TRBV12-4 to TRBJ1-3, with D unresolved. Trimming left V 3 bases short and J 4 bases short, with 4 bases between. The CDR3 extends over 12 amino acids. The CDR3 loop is CASSFAGNTIYF. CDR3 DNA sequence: TGTGCCAGCAGTTTCGCCGGAAACACCATATATTTT.

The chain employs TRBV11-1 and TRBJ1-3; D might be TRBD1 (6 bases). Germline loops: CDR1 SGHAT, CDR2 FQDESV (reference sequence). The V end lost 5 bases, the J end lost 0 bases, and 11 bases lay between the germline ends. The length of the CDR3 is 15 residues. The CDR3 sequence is CASSDRKGSGNTIYF. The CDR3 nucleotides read TGTGCCAGCAGCGACAGGAAGGGCTCTGGAAACACCATATATTTT. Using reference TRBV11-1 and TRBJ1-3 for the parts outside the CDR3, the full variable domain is EAEVAQSPRYKITEKSQAVAFWCDPISGHATLYWYRQILGQGPELLVQFQDESVVDDSQLPKDRFSAERLKGVDSTLKIQPAELGDSAMYLCASSDRKGSGNTIYFGEGSWLTVV.

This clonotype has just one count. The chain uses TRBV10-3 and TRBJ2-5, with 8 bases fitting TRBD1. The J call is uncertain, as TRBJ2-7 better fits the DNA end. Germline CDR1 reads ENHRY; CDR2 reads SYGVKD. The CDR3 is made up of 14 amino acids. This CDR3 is CAISESGQGYEQYF. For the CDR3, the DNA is TGTGCCATCAGTGAGTCTGGACAGGGCTACGAGCAGTACTTC.

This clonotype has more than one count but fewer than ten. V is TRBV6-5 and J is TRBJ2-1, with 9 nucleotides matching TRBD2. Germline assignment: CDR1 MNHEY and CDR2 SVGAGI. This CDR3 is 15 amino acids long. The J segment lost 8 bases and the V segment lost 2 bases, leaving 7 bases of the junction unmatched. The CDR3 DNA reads TGTGCCAGCAGTTACGTAGCGGCGGGGGGGCATGAGCAGTTCTTC. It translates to CASSYVAAGGHEQFF.

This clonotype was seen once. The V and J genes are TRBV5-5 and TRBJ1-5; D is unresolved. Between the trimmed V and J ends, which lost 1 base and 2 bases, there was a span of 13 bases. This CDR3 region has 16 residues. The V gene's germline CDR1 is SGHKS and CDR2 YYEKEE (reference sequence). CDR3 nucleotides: TGTGCCAGCAGCTTGATCGGGATAAGAGGCAATCAGCCCCAGCATTTT. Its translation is CASSLIGIRGNQPQHF.

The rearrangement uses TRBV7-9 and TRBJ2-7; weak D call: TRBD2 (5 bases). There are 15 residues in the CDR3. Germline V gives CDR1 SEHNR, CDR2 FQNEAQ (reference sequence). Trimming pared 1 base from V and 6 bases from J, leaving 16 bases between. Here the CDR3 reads CASSLVGVGSGEQYF. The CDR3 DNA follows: TGTGCCAGCAGCTTAGTGGGCGTGGGAAGCGGCGAGCAGTACTTC.